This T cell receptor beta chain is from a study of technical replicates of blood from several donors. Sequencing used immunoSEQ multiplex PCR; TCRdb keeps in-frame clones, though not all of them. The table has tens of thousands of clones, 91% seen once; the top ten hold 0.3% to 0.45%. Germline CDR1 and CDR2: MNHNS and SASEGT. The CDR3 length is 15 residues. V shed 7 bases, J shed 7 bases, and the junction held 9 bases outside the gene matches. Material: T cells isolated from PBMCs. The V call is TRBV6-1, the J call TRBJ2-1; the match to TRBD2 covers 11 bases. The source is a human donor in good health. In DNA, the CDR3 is TGTGCCAGCATGACACTAGCGGGAGATATGAATGAGCAGTTCTTC. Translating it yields CASMTLAGDMNEQFF.